One and the same sample provided the 3 T cell receptor beta chains below, sequenced in a study of beta chain features in type 1 diabetes. Of the isolated RNA, all was reverse transcribed, and so the sequenced material was expressed TCRB transcripts. Sequencing was performed with immunoSEQ multiplex PCR; in TCRdb, only in-frame clones are kept and a portion is missing. The profile shows over 100,000 clones, 40% of them singletons. Sequencing was performed on stem cell memory CD4+ T cells from blood. The receptors derive from a young woman in good health.

V and J are TRBV2 and TRBJ2-1; 9 bases match TRBD2. The V segment lost 2 bases and the J segment 13 bases; nucleotides outside the gene matches: 15. The CDR3 totals 16 residues. Per germline, CDR1 SNHLY and CDR2 FYNNEI. In DNA, the CDR3 is TGTGCCAGCAGTGAAATGGGTGGGGCGGGAGGGTTTGAACAGTTCTTC. It translates to CASSEMGGAGGFEQFF.

The chain is built from TRBV9 and TRBJ2-5; D may be TRBD2 (6 bases). Germline V gene data show CDR1 as SGDLS and CDR2 as YYNGEE. This CDR3 is built from 16 residues. V was trimmed by 0 bases and J by 3 bases, leaving 15 bases between them. The CDR3 DNA is TGTGCCAGCAGCGTAGGCGGGACTTTCACGAAAGAGACCCAGTACTTC. This translates into CASSVGGTFTKETQYF.

The chain combines TRBV11-2 with TRBJ1-4; D uncertain. The V gene lost 5 bases and the J gene lost 6 bases, with 16 bases spanning the gap. CDR3 length equals 15 residues. From germline, CDR1 is SGHAT and CDR2 FQNNGV. The CDR3 region has the DNA TGTGCCAGCAGCATAGGGAGGGTTGGGCATGAAAAACTGTTTTTT. This codes for CASSIGRVGHEKLFF. The variable domain in full, with the rest retrieved from reference TRBV11-2 and TRBJ1-4, is EAGVAQSPRYKIIEKRQSVAFWCNPISGHATLYWYQQILGQGPKLLIQFQNNGVVDDSQLPKDRFSAERLKGVDSTLKIQPAKLEDSAVYLCASSIGRVGHEKLFFGSGTQLSVL.